These T cell receptor beta chains were read from a single sample in a study of control samples from healthy donors and cancer patients. This table comes from immunoSEQ multiplex PCR, and its TCRdb copy is limited to in-frame clones, with some not included. There are about 150,000 clones in the sample; 80% to 95% occur only once, and around 5.4% lies in the top ten. Sequencing used blood. The receptors come from a man between 18 and 29 years old in good health. The conserved cysteine and the conserved F or W are not part of the CDR3 here. D genes are given only for firm matches.

D	V	length	CDR3
NA	TRBV7-9	13	ASSLGGIPYNEQF
TRBD2	TRBV10-3	12	AIRNSGSLQEQY
NA	TRBV7-9	14	ASSQFRIEPLYGYT
NA	TRBV9	12	ASSGDISTDTQY
NA	TRBV5-6	14	ASSSDSGQRDSPLH
TRBD1	TRBV13	14	ASSLNPGGAYNEQF
NA	TRBV12-3/TRBV12-4	10	ASSWSGGELF
TRBD2	TRBV6-4	13	ASSEGLAGAREQF
NA	TRBV7-8	13	ASSLAGGGIRGYT
NA	TRBV11-2	11	ASSLIGPREQY
NA	TRBV27	15	ASSPDYERVFGNEQF
NA	TRBV25-1	13	ASSETGQTRSEAF
NA	TRBV3-1/TRBV3-2	13	ASSRSRREVETQY
NA	TRBV19	11	ASSPERAETQY
NA	TRBV5-1	13	ASRLRQGLGYEQY
NA	TRBV29-1	10	SGLMAYNEQF
NA	TRBV30	11	AWSVAEDGELF
TRBD2	TRBV28	14	ASSRDGGSLYNEQF
NA	TRBV28	12	ASSSGLSNQPQH
NA	TRBV10-2	16	ASAPGEPSVLFVYGYT
TRBD1	TRBV29-1	11	SGQPGQGRTQY
TRBD2	TRBV2	15	ASSHPTSGVFGNIQY